This T cell receptor beta chain originates from a study of blood T cells in healthy people across ages. A second roughly 6 to 11 cycle PCR used barcoded and J-beta primers. Each cDNA molecule was tagged by a template-switch adaptor with 12 random nucleotides. TCRdb itself ran the 5' RACE reads through MiXCR, one entry per CDR3 protein. The data contain hundreds of thousands of distinct CDR3 sequences, around 20% of them singletons. On this clonotype: Antigen specificity is unknown.

The donors, all healthy, were Caucasians living in Russia, aged about 6 to 90. General study results and limits: Conclusively comparing naive with antigen-experienced cells was impossible with unsorted PBMCs.

This clonotype was sampled from a man aged 70 or older in good health. The sample consisted of blood.

CDR3 loop: CASSYGSFGYTF. CDR3 bases: TGTGCCAGCAGTTATGGGTCTTTTGGCTACACCTTC. This chain links TRBV6-2 or TRBV6-3 with TRBJ1-2; D is unclear. V lost 3 bases and J 7 bases, leaving 9 bases between the germline ends. CDR3 length equals 12 residues. Germline lookup yields CDR1 MNHEY and CDR2 SVGEGT.